This TCR beta chain was observed in a study of beta chain features in type 1 diabetes. Findings and limits, study-wide: Any HLA effect on TCRB rearrangement was left unresolved by small sub-analyses. Moderate but significant shortening of TCRB CDR3s was recorded in all four CD4+ subsets from Type 1 diabetes patients.

This clone was observed a few times. The antigen is unknown. Isolated RNA was reverse transcribed in full, so expressed TCRB transcripts were sequenced. Using immunoSEQ multiplex PCR, the repertoire was profiled, and TCRdb retains in-frame clones only, with some absent. This table holds hundreds of thousands of clones, about 14% found once. The specimen was naive CD4+ T cells from blood. The TCR was taken from a young man with type 1 diabetes.

The chain's CDR3 is CASSQADRGEQPQHF. Here the CDR3 DNA reads TGCGCCAGCAGCCAAGCGGACAGGGGTGAGCAGCCCCAGCATTTT. The V gene is TRBV4-1, the J gene TRBJ1-5; 9 bases are shared with TRBD1. CDR3 length: 15 amino acids. V shed 1 base and J 7 bases; nucleotides not matched to a gene: 5. Per germline, CDR1 MGHRA and CDR2 YSYEKL.